One and the same sample provided the 3 T cell receptor beta chains below, sequenced in a study of T cell responses to AZD1222 COVID-19 vaccine. Data came from immunoSEQ multiplex PCR; TCRdb stores just in-frame clones and leaves some out. The sample lists about 99,000 clones; 87% were seen once. The source material was peripheral blood, sampled on day 0 of AZD1222 vaccination. The source is an adult in good health.

The chain has TRBV7-8 and TRBJ1-1; 8 nucleotides agree with TRBD1. The length of the CDR3 is 13 residues. CDR1 SGHVS and CDR2 FQNEAQ come from the germline V gene. V shed 5 bases, J shed 11 bases, and the junction held 10 bases outside the gene matches. The CDR3 here is CASSTRQGLGAFF. The CDR3, as DNA: TGTGCCAGCAGCACCCGACAGGGGTTAGGTGCTTTCTTT.

The chain couples TRBV6-5 to TRBJ2-3, with 7 bases that match TRBD2. Trimming removed 2 bases from V and 7 bases from J; junction bases left unmatched: 3. Germline-derived CDR1 and CDR2 are MNHEY and SVGAGI. The CDR3 extends over 13 amino acids. The CDR3 protein is CASSYGGGYTQYF. The CDR3 DNA follows: TGTGCCAGCAGTTACGGGGGGGGATATACGCAGTATTTT.

In its sample, this clone was seen once. This rearrangement joins TRBV27 to TRBJ2-3; D is possibly TRBD2 (6 bases). Germline V gene lookup returns CDR1 MNHEY and CDR2 SMNVEV (reference sequence). With 8 bases removed from V and 5 bases from J, the gap between germline ends came to 17 bases. This CDR3 has 14 amino acids. DNA for the CDR3: TGTGCCAGCGGGAATAGCGGATGGGGAGATACGCAGTATTTT. Translated: CASGNSGWGDTQYF.